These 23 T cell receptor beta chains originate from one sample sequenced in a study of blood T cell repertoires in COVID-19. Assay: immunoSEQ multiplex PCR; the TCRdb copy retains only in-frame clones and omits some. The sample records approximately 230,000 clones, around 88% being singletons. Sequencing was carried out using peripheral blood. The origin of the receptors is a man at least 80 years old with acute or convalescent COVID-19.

The CDR3 loop reads CASSAGRPNTEAFF. The CDR3 region has the DNA TGCGCCAGCAGCGCGGGACGGCCAAACACTGAAGCTTTCTTT. The chain recombines TRBV5-1 with TRBJ1-1, with D possibly matching TRBD1 (5 bases). The CDR3 runs to 14 residues. Germline CDR1 and CDR2: SGHRS and YFSETQ. With 4 bases removed from V and 2 bases from J, the gap between germline ends came to 12 bases. Variable domain in full (rest from reference TRBV5-1 and TRBJ1-1): KAGVTQTPRYLIKTRGQQVTLSCSPISGHRSVSWYQQTPGQGLQFLFEYFSETQRNKGNFPGRFSGRQFSNSRSEMNVSTLELGDSALYLCASSAGRPNTEAFFGQGTRLTVV.

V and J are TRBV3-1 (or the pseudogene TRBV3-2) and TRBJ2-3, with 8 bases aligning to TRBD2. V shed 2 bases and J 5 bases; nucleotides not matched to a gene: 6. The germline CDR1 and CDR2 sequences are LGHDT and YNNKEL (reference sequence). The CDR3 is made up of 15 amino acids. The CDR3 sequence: CASSQSGGARDTQYF. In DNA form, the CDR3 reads TGTGCCAGCAGCCAATCCGGGGGGGCGCGAGATACGCAGTATTTT.

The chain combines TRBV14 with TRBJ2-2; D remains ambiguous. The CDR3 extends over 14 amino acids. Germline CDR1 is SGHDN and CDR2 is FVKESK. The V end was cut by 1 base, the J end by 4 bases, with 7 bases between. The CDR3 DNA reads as TGTGCCAGCAGCCAAGTACGTAGCACCGGGGAGCTGTTTTTT. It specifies CASSQVRSTGELFF.

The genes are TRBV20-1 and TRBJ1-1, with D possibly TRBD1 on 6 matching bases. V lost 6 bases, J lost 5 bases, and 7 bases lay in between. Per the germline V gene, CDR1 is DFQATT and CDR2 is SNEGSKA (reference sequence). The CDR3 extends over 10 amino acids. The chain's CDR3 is CSARGTEAFF. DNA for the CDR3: TGCAGTGCCAGGGGAACTGAAGCTTTCTTT.

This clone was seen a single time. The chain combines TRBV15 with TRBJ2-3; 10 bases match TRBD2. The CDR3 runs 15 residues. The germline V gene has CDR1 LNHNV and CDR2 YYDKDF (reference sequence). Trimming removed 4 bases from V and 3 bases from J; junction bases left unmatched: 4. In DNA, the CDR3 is TGTGCCACCAGCATAGCGGGAGGAGAAACAGATACGCAGTATTTT. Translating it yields CATSIAGGETDTQYF.

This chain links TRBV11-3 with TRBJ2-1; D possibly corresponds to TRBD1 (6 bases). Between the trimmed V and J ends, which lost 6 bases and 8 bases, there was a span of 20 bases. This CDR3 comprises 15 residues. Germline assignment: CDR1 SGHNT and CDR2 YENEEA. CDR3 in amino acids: CASSPGGYIRDEQFF. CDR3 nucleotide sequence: TGTGCCAGCAGTCCTGGGGGCTATATCAGGGATGAGCAGTTCTTC.

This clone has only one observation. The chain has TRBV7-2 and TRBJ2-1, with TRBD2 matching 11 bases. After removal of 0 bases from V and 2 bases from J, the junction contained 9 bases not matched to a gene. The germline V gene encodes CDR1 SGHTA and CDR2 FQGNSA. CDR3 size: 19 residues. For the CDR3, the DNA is TGTGCCAGCAGCTTAGCGGTGGGGACTAGCGGAGCTGCCTACAATGAGCAGTTCTTC. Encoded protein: CASSLAVGTSGAAYNEQFF.

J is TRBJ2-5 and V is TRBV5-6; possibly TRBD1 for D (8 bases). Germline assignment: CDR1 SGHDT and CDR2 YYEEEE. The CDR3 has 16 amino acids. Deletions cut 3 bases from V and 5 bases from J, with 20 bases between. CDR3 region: CASSWRTGWGGETQYF. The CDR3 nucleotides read TGTGCCAGCAGCTGGAGGACAGGGTGGGGAGGGGAGACCCAGTACTTC.

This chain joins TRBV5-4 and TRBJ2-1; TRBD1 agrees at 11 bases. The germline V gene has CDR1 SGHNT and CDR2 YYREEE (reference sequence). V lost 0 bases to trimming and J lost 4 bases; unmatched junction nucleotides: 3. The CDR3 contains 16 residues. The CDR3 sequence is CASSLGTGGRYNEQFF. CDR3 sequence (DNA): TGTGCCAGCAGCTTGGGGACAGGGGGCAGGTACAATGAGCAGTTCTTC.

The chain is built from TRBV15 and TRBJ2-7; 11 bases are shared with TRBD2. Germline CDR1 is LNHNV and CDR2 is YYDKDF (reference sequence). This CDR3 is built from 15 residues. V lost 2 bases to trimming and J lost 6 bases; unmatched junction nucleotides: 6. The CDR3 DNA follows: TGTGCCACCAGCAGACATACTAGCGGGAGCACCGAGCAGTACTTC. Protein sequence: CATSRHTSGSTEQYF.

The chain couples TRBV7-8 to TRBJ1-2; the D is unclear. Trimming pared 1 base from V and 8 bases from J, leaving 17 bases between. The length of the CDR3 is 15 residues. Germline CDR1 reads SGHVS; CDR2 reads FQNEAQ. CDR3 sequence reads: CASSLESGLPGGYTF. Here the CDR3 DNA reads TGTGCCAGCAGCTTAGAATCGGGCCTCCCGGGGGGCTACACCTTC.

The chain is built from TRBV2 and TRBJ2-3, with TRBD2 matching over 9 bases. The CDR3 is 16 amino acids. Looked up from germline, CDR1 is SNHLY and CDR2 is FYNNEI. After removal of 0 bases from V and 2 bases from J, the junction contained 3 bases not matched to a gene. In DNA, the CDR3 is TGTGCCAGCAGTGAAGCGCGGGGGGGTGACACAGATACGCAGTATTTT. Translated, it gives CASSEARGGDTDTQYF.

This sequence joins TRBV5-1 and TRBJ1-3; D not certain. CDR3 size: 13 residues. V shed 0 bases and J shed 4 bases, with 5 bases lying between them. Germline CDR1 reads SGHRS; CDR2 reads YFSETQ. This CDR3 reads CASSLGGGNTIYF. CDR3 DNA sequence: TGCGCCAGCAGCTTGGGAGGGGGAAACACCATATATTTT.

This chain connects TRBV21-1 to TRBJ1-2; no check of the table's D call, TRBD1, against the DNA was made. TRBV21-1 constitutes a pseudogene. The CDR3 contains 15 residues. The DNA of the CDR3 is TGTGCCAGCAGCCCACGACAGGGAAGAGGGTATGGCTACACCTTC. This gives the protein CASSPRQGRGYGYTF.

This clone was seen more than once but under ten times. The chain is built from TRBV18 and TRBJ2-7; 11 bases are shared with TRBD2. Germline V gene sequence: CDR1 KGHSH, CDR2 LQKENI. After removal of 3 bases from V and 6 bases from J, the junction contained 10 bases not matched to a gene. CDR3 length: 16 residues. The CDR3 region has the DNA TGTGCCAGCTCACCCGCCATAGCGGGAGGGTCGGGCGAGCAGTACTTC. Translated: CASSPAIAGGSGEQYF.

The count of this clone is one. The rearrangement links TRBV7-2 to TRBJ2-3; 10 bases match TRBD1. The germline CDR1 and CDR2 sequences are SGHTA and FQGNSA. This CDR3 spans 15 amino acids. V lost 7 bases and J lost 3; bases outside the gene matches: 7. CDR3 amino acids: CASIPRTGGTDTQYF. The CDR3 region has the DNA TGTGCCAGCATCCCTAGGACAGGGGGGACAGATACGCAGTATTTT.

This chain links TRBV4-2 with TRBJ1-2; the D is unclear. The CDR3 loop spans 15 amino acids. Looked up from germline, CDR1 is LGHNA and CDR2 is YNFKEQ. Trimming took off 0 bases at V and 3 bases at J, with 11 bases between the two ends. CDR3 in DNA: TGTGCCAGCAGCCAAGATAAGCAGGCCCACTATGGCTACACCTTC. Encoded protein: CASSQDKQAHYGYTF.

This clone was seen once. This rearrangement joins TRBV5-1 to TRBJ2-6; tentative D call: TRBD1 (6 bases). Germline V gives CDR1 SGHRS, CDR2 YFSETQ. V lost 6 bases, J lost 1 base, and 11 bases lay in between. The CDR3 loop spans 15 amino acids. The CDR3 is CASKLQGSGANVLTF. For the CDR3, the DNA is TGCGCCAGCAAATTACAGGGATCTGGGGCCAACGTCCTGACTTTC. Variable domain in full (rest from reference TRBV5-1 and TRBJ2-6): KAGVTQTPRYLIKTRGQQVTLSCSPISGHRSVSWYQQTPGQGLQFLFEYFSETQRNKGNFPGRFSGRQFSNSRSEMNVSTLELGDSALYLCASKLQGSGANVLTFGAGSRLTVL.

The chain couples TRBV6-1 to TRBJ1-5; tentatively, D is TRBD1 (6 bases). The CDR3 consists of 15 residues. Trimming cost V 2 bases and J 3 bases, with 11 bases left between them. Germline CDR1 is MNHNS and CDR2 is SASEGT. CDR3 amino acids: CASSERTVANQPQHF. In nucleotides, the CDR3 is TGTGCCAGCAGTGAAAGGACAGTTGCCAATCAGCCCCAGCATTTT.

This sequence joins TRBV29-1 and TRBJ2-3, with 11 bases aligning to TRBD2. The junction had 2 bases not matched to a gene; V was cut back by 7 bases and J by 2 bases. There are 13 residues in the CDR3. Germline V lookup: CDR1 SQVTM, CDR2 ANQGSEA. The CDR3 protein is CSGSGRDTDTQYF. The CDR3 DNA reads TGCAGCGGTAGCGGGAGGGACACAGATACGCAGTATTTT.

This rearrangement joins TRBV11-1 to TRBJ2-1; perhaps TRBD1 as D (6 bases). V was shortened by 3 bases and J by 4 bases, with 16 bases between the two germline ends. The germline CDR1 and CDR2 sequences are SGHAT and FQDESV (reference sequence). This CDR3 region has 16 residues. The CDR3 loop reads CASSLISGTLYNEQFF. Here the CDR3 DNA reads TGTGCCAGCAGCTTGATCTCCGGGACACTTTACAATGAGCAGTTCTTC.

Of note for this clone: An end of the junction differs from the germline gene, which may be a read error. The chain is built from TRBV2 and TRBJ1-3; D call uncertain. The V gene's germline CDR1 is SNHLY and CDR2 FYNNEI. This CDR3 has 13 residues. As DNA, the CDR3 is TGTGCCAGCAGCGAAGATATTGGAAACACCATATATTTT. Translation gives CASSEDIGNTIYF. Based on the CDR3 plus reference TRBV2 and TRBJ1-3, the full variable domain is EPEVTQTPSHQVTQMGQEVILRCVPISNHLYFYWYRQILGQKVEFLVSFYNNEISEKSEIFDDQFSVERPDGSNFTLKIRSTKLEDSAMYFCASSEDIGNTIYFGEGSWLTVV.

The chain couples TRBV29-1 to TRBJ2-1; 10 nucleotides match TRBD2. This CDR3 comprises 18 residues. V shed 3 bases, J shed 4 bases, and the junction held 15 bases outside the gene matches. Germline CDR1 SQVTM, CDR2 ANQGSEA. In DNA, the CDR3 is TGCAGCGTTGACTCGGCTAGCGGGAGAACGGGGATTTACAATGAGCAGTTCTTC. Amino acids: CSVDSASGRTGIYNEQFF.